The next 3 T cell receptor beta chains were all read from a single sample in a study of identical twins. TCRdb recomputed calls from the 5' RACE reads with MiXCR, one row per CDR3 protein. In the table there are about 240,000 distinct CDR3 sequences, more than 9.5% of which are singletons. The sample was also reused in another study, on yellow fever vaccine responses in identical twins.

Source material: memory (CD45RO+) T cells sorted from blood. Source of these receptors: a woman aged 18-29 years in good health.

The chain carries TRBV11-1 and TRBJ2-5, with a tentative D call TRBD1 (5 bases). The CDR3 contains 18 residues. Germline values: CDR1 SGHAT, CDR2 FQDESV (reference sequence). The V and J ends lost 4 bases and 0 bases respectively, with 21 bases between them. CDR3 sequence reads: CASSSSPPIDSNQETQYF. The CDR3 coding sequence is TGTGCCAGCAGCTCAAGCCCCCCGATAGACAGTAACCAAGAGACCCAGTACTTC.

This chain links TRBV6-5 with TRBJ2-5; D ambiguous. CDR3 length: 14 residues. V shed 4 bases and J shed 5 bases, with 14 bases lying between them. Germline-derived CDR1 and CDR2 are MNHEY and SVGAGI. As DNA, the CDR3 is TGTGCCAGCAGTTTTGACAAAGGGCCGGAGACCCAGTACTTC. Its translation: CASSFDKGPETQYF.

This clonotype was detected many times. The V call is TRBV29-1, the J call TRBJ2-5, with D unresolved. Germline V gene data show CDR1 as SQVTM and CDR2 as ANQGSEA. With 1 base removed from V and 2 bases from J, the gap between germline ends came to 8 bases. CDR3 size: 13 residues. This CDR3 reads CSVEGWPQETQYF. CDR3 nucleotide sequence: TGCAGCGTTGAAGGCTGGCCGCAAGAGACCCAGTACTTC.